This TCR beta chain was retrieved from a study of PD-L1 blockade in urothelial cancer. In the study overall: The authors examined blood 3 weeks (second dose) and 6 weeks after treatment start. The study's findings and limits: Patients with below-median pretreatment blood clonality survived longer.

TCRdb keeps only in-frame clones here, not all; method: immunoSEQ multiplex PCR. The sample records 90,000 to 100,000 clones, almost 90% being singletons. Germline V gene lookup returns CDR1 SGHTA and CDR2 FQGNSA. V lost 5 bases, J lost 7 bases, and 14 bases lay in between. The CDR3 has 14 residues. Time point denoted: pretreatment peripheral blood. Patients were living with locally advanced or metastatic urothelial carcinoma. This clone was detected only once. Its antigen is still unknown. The sequenced sample was PBMCs, obtained around atezolizumab (anti-PD-L1) treatment. The receptor's source is a man between 60 and 75 years old with urothelial cancer. The chain couples TRBV7-2 to TRBJ1-4; tentatively, D is TRBD1 (5 bases). The CDR3 sequence is CASSTGSQGEKLFF. The CDR3 DNA reads as TGTGCCAGCAGCACCGGGAGTCAGGGTGAAAAACTGTTTTTT.